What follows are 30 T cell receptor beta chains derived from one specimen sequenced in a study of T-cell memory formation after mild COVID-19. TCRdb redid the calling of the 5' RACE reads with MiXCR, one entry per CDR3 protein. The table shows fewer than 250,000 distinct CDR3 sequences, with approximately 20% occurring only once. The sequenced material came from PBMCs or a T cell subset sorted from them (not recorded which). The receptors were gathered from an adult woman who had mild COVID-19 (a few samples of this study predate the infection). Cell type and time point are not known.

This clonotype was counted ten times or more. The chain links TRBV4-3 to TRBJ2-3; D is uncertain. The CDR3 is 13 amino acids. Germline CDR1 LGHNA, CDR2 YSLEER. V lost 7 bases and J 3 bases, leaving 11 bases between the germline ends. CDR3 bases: TGCGCCAGCACCCTCCTGGGGACAGATACGCAGTATTTT. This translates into CASTLLGTDTQYF.

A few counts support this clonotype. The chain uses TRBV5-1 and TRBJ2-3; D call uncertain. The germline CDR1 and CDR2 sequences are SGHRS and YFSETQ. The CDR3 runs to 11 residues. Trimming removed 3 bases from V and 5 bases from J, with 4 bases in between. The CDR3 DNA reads TGCGCCAGCAGCTCCAAAGATACGCAGTATTTT. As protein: CASSSKDTQYF.

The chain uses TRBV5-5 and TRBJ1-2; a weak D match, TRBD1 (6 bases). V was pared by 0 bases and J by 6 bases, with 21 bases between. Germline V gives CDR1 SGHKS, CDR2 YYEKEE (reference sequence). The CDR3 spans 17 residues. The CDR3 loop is CASSLARRAGEQHGYTF. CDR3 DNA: TGTGCCAGCAGCTTGGCCCGGCGGGCAGGGGAGCAGCATGGCTACACCTTC.

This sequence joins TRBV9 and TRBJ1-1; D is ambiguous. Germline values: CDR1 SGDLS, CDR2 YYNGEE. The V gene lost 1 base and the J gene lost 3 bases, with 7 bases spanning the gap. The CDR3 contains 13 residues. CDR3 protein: CASSVRADTEAFF. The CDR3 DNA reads TGTGCCAGCAGCGTACGGGCGGACACTGAAGCTTTCTTT. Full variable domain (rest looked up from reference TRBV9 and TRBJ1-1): DSGVTQTPKHLITATGQRVTLRCSPRSGDLSVYWYQQSLDQGLQFLIQYYNGEERAKGNILERFSAQQFPDLHSELNLSSLELGDSALYFCASSVRADTEAFFGQGTRLTVV.

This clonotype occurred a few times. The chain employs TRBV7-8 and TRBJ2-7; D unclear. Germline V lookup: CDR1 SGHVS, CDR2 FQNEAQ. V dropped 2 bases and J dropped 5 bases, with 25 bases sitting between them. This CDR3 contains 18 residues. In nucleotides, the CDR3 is TGTGCCAGCAGCTTAACCCAGTTTAGTGGGGAAAACCCGAACGAGCAGTACTTC. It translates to CASSLTQFSGENPNEQYF.

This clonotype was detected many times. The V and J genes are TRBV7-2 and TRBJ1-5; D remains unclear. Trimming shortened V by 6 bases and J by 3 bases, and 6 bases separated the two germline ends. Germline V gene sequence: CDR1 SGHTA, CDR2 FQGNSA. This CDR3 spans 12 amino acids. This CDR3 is CASSDFNQPQHF. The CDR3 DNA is TGTGCCAGCAGTGACTTCAATCAGCCCCAGCATTTT. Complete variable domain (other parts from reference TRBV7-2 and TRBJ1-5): GAGVSQSPSNKVTEKGKDVELRCDPISGHTALYWYRQSLGQGLEFLIYFQGNSAPDKSGLPSDRFSAERTGGSVSTLTIQRTQQEDSAVYLCASSDFNQPQHFGDGTRLSIL.

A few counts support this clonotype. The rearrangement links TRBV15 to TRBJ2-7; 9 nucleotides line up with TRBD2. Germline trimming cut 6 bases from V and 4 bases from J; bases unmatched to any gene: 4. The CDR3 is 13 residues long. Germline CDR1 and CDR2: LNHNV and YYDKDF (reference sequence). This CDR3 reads CATRKTSGYEQYF. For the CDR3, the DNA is TGTGCCACCAGGAAGACTAGCGGATACGAGCAGTACTTC.

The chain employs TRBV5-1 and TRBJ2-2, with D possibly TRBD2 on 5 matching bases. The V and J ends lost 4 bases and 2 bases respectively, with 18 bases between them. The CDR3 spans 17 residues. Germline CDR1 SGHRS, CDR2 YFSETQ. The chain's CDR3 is CASSPLGVGGNTGELFF. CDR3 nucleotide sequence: TGCGCCAGCAGCCCCCTCGGGGTAGGCGGTAACACCGGGGAGCTGTTTTTT.

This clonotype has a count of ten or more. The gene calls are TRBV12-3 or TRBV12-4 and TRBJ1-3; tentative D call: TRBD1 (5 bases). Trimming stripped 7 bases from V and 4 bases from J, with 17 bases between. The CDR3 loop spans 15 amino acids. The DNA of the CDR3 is TGTGCCAGCACCGCTGAAGTGGGGACGGGAAACACCATATATTTT. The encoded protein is CASTAEVGTGNTIYF.

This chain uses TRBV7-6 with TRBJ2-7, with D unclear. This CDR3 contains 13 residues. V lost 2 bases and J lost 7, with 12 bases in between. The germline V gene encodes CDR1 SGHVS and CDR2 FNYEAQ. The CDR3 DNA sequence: TGTGCCAGCAGCTTACGTGCGGACGGAGAGCAGTACTTC. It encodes CASSLRADGEQYF. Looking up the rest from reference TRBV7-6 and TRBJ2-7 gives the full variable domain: GAGVSQSPRYKVTKRGQDVALRCDPISGHVSLYWYRQALGQGPEFLTYFNYEAQQDKSGLPNDRFSAERPEGSISTLTIQRTEQRDSAMYRCASSLRADGEQYFGPGTRLTVT.

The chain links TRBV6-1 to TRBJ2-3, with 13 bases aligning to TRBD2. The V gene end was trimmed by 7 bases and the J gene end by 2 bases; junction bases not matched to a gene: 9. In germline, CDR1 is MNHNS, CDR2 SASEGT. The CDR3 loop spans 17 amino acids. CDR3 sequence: CASTRGGLAGITDTQYF. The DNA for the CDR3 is TGTGCCAGCACCAGAGGGGGACTAGCGGGAATCACAGATACGCAGTATTTT.

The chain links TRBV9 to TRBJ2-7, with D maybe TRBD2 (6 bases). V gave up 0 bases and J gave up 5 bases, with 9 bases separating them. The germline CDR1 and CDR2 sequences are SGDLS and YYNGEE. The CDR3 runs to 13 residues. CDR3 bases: TGTGCCAGCAGCGTAGGACCGGGGGACGAGCAGTACTTC. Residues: CASSVGPGDEQYF. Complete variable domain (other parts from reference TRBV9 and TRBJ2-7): DSGVTQTPKHLITATGQRVTLRCSPRSGDLSVYWYQQSLDQGLQFLIQYYNGEERAKGNILERFSAQQFPDLHSELNLSSLELGDSALYFCASSVGPGDEQYFGPGTRLTVT.

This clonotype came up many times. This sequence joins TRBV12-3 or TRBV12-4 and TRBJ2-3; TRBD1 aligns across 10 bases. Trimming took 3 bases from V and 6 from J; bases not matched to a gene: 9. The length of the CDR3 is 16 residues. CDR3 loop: CASSLGGTGAMDTQYF. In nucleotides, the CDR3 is TGTGCCAGCAGTTTGGGGGGGACAGGGGCCATGGATACGCAGTATTTT.

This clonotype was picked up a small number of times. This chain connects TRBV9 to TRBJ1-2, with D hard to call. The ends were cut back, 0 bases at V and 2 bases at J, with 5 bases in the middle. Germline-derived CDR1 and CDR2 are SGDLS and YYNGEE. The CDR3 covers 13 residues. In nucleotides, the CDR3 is TGTGCCAGCAGCGTAGACCGAAACTATGGCTACACCTTC. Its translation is CASSVDRNYGYTF. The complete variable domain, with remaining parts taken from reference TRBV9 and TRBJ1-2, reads DSGVTQTPKHLITATGQRVTLRCSPRSGDLSVYWYQQSLDQGLQFLIQYYNGEERAKGNILERFSAQQFPDLHSELNLSSLELGDSALYFCASSVDRNYGYTFGSGTRLTVV.

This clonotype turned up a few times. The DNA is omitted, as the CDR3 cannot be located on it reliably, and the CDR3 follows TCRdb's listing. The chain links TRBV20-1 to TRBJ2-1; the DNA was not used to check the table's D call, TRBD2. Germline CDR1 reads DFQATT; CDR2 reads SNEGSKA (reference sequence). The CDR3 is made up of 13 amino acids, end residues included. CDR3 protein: CSARGSFALGALF.

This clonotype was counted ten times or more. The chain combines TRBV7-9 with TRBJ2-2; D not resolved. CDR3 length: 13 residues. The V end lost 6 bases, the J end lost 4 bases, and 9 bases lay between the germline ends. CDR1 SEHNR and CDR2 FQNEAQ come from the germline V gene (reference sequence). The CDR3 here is CASSIAGTGELFF. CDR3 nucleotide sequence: TGTGCCAGCAGTATAGCAGGCACCGGGGAGCTGTTTTTT.

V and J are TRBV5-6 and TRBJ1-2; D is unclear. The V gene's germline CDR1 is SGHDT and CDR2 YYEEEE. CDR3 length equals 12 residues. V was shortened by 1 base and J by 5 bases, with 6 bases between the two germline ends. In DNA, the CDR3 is TGTGCCAGCAGCTTGCTTCATTATGGCTACACCTTC. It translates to CASSLLHYGYTF.

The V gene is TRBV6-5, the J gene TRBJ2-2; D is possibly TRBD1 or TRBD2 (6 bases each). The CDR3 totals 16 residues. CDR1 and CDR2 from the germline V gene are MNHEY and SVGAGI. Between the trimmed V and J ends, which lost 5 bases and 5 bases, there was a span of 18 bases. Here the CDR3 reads CASSGLQGVRTGELFF. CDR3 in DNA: TGTGCCAGCAGTGGACTACAGGGAGTCAGGACCGGGGAGCTGTTTTTT.

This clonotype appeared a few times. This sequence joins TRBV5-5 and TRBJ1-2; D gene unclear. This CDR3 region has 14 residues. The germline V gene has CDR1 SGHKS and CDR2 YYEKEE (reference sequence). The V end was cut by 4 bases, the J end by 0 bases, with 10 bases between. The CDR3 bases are TGTGCCAGCAGCGCGAGACAAACTAACTATGGCTACACCTTC. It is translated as CASSARQTNYGYTF.

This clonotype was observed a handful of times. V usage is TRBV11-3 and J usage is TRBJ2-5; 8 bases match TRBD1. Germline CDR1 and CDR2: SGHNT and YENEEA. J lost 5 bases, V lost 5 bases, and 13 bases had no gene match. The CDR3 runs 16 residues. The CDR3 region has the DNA TGTGCCAGCAGCACGCGACAGGGGCCAAGGGGGGAGACCCAGTACTTC. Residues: CASSTRQGPRGETQYF.

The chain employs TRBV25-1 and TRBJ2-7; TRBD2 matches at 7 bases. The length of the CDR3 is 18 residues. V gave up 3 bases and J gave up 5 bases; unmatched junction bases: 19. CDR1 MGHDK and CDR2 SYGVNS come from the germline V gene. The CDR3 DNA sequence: TGTGCCAGCAGTGAGTCGGGGGGTCGGGGGTATTTACCGGACGAGCAGTACTTC. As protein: CASSESGGRGYLPDEQYF.

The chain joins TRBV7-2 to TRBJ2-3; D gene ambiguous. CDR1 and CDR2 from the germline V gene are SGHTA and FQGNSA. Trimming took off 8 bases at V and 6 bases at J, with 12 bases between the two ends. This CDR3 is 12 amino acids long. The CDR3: CASEWYGDTQYF. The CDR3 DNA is TGTGCCAGCGAGTGGTACGGGGATACGCAGTATTTT.

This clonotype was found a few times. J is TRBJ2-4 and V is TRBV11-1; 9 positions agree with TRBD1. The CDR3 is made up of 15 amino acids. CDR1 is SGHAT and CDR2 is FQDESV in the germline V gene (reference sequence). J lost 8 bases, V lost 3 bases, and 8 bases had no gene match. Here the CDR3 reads CASSFRTGQGDIQYF. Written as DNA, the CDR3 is TGTGCCAGCAGCTTTAGGACGGGACAGGGTGACATTCAGTACTTC.

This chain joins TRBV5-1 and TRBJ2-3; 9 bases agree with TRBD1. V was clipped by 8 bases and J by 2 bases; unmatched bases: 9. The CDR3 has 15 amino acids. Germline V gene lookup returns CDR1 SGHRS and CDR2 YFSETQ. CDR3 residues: CASRTRQGDTDTQYF. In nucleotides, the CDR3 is TGCGCCAGTCGAACCAGACAGGGGGACACAGATACGCAGTATTTT.

CDR3 in amino acids: CASTRTVYGYTF. In DNA form, the CDR3 reads TGTGCCAGCACACGGACAGTCTATGGCTACACCTTC. This sequence joins TRBV12-3 or TRBV12-4 and TRBJ1-2; possible D gene TRBD1, 6 bases. The ends were cut back, 7 bases at V and 4 bases at J, with 10 bases in the middle. CDR3 length: 12 residues.

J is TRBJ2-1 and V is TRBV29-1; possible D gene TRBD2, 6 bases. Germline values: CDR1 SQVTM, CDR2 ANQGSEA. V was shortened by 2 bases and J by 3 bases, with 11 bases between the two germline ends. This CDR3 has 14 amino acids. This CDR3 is CSVEYGLHYNEQFF. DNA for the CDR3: TGCAGCGTTGAATATGGACTACACTACAATGAGCAGTTCTTC.

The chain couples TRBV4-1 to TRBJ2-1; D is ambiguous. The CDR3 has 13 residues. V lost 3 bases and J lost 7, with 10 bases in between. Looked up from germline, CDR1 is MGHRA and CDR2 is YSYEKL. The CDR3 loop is CASSHDRTNEQFF. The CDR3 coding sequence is TGCGCCAGCAGCCACGATAGGACGAATGAGCAGTTCTTC.

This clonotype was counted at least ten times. CDR3 DNA sequence: TGTGCCAGCTCTGGTCCGCCAGATACGCAGTATTTT. Amino acids: CASSGPPDTQYF. This rearrangement joins TRBV18 to TRBJ2-3; D is undetermined. This CDR3 is built from 12 residues. CDR1 and CDR2 from the germline V gene are KGHSH and LQKENI. Trimming removed 6 bases from V and 4 bases from J, with 8 bases in between. Using reference TRBV18 and TRBJ2-3 for the parts outside the CDR3, the full variable domain is NAGVMQNPRHLVRRRGQEARLRCSPMKGHSHVYWYRQLPEEGLKFMVYLQKENIIDESGMPKERFSAEFPKEGPSILRIQQVVRGDSAAYFCASSGPPDTQYFGPGTRLTVL.

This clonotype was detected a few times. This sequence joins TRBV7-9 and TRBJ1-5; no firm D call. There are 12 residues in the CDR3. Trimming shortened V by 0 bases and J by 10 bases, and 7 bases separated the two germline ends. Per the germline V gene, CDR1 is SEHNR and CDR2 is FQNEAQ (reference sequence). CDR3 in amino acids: CASSLAGGPQHF. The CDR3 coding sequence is TGTGCCAGCAGCTTAGCAGGAGGCCCCCAGCATTTT.

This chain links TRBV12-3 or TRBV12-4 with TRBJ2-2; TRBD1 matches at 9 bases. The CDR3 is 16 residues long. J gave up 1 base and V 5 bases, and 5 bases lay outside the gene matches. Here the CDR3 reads CASSTRTGVNTGELFF. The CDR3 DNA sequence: TGTGCCAGCAGTACCCGGACAGGGGTGAACACCGGGGAGCTGTTTTTT.